Listed below are T cell receptor beta chains from one sample, sequenced in a study of siplizumab effects on memory and regulatory T cells. Sequencing used immunoSEQ multiplex PCR; TCRdb keeps in-frame clones, though not all of them. Among about 9,600 clones, more than 35% were seen once, and the ten largest hold around 10%. These TCRs are of unknown antigen specificity. Sequencing was performed on CFSE-low (dividing) CD8+ T cells sorted from an allogeneic mixed lymphocyte reaction. The receptor source for this set is a human donor in good health; the cells came from an allogeneic mixed lymphocyte reaction. Each CDR3 is given with its conserved first and last residue. D genes are given only for firm matches. Rows may omit the clone size; those that give it use once, few, many or a size class.

v_gene	d_gene	j_gene	abundance	CDR3aa	CDR3nt
TRBV25-1	-	TRBJ2-7	-	CASSDPSWVSYEQYF	TGTGCCAGCAGTGATCCTTCGTGGGTTTCCTACGAGCAGTACTTC
TRBV5-1	-	TRBJ2-2	-	CASSLADTGELFF	TGCGCCAGCAGCTTGGCCGACACCGGGGAGCTGTTTTTT
TRBV25-1	-	TRBJ2-7	-	CASSDSGDEQYF	TGTGCCAGCTCTGACTCAGGGGACGAGCAGTACTTC
TRBV9	-	TRBJ1-1	large	CASSVEGTEAFF	TGTGCCAGCAGCGTCGAGGGCACTGAAGCTTTCTTT
TRBV27	TRBD2	TRBJ2-1	few	CASSLGTSGYNEQFF	TGTGCCAGCAGTTTAGGGACTAGCGGCTACAATGAGCAGTTCTTC
TRBV9	TRBD2	TRBJ2-7	-	CASSVGPAGGYEQYF	TGTGCCAGCAGCGTAGGGCCAGCGGGGGGCTACGAGCAGTACTTC
TRBV7-2	TRBD1	TRBJ2-1	-	CASSFWDRGQGEQFF	TGTGCCAGCAGCTTTTGGGACAGGGGACAGGGTGAGCAGTTCTTC
TRBV19	TRBD2	TRBJ2-1	many	CASSISSGGHPANEQFF	TGTGCCAGTAGTATTAGTAGCGGGGGGCACCCAGCCAATGAGCAGTTCTTC
TRBV5-1	TRBD2	TRBJ2-7	-	CASSPYRTGGLYEQYF	TGCGCCAGCAGCCCCTATCGGACGGGGGGTCTCTACGAGCAGTACTTC
TRBV29-1	-	TRBJ2-7	-	CSVAPQFSYEQYF	TGCAGCGTTGCCCCACAATTCTCCTACGAGCAGTACTTC
TRBV15	TRBD1	TRBJ1-4	medium-sized	CATSPNRGSTNEKLFF	TGTGCCACCAGCCCTAACAGGGGCTCAACTAATGAAAAACTGTTTTTT
TRBV7-9	TRBD1	TRBJ1-3	-	CASSSLNAGGSGNTIYF	TGTGCCAGCAGCTCCCTCAATGCAGGGGGCTCTGGAAACACCATATATTTT
TRBV6-6	-	TRBJ1-2	-	CASSSTGGSYGYTF	TGTGCCAGCAGTTCCACTGGGGGATCGTATGGCTACACCTTC
TRBV4-1	TRBD1	TRBJ1-1	-	CASSQDSGGTEAFF	TGCGCCAGCAGCCAAGATTCAGGGGGCACTGAAGCTTTCTTT
TRBV19	TRBD2	TRBJ2-3	-	CASSRLAGANTDTQYF	TGTGCCAGTAGTAGGCTAGCGGGGGCCAACACAGATACGCAGTATTTT
TRBV19	-	TRBJ2-1	few	CASSISGYNEQFF	TGTGCCAGTAGTATTAGCGGCTACAATGAGCAGTTCTTC
TRBV2	TRBD1	TRBJ1-1	few	CASSDDRGFTEAFF	TGTGCCAGCAGTGATGACAGGGGGTTCACTGAAGCTTTCTTT
TRBV15	TRBD1	TRBJ2-7	-	CATSSVRTGINYEQYF	TGTGCCACCAGCTCCGTGAGGACAGGGATAAACTACGAGCAGTACTTC
TRBV4-1	TRBD1	TRBJ1-2	-	CASSQLQGSDYGYTF	TGCGCCAGCAGCCAATTACAGGGGTCGGACTATGGCTACACCTTC
TRBV6-6	-	TRBJ1-6	-	CASSYSGDSPLHF	TGTGCCAGCAGTTACTCCGGGGACTCACCCCTCCACTTT
TRBV2	-	TRBJ1-1	-	CASSDPMNTEAFF	TGTGCCAGCAGTGACCCCATGAACACTGAAGCTTTCTTT
TRBV4-3	-	TRBJ2-1	-	CASSQERRGGPHNEQFF	TGCGCCAGCAGCCAAGAGAGGAGGGGGGGGCCTCACAATGAGCAGTTCTTC